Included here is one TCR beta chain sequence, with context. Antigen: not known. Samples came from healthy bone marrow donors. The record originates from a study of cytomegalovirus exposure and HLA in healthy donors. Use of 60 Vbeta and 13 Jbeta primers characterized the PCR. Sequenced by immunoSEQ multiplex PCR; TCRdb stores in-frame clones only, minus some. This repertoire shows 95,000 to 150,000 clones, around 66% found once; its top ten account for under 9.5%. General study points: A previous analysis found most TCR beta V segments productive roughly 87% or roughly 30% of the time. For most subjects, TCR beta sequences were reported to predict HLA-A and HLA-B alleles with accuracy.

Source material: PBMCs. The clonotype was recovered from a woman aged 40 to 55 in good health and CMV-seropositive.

In DNA, the CDR3 is TGTGCCAGCAGCTTGGCGTCCTACAATGAGCAGTTCTTC. This encodes CASSLASYNEQFF. This chain links TRBV5-6 with TRBJ2-1; D gene ambiguous. This CDR3 contains 13 residues. CDR1 SGHDT and CDR2 YYEEEE come from the germline V gene. The V and J ends lost 0 bases and 1 base respectively, with 2 bases between them.